These 30 T cell receptor beta chains were sequenced from one sample in a study of cytomegalovirus exposure and HLA in healthy donors. PCR primers comprised 60 Vbeta and 13 Jbeta primers. Assay used: immunoSEQ multiplex PCR; TCRdb lists only in-frame clones, some missing. The repertoire holds 180,000 or so clones, 65% to 85% seen once, with 1.3% to 1.5% in the top ten. The specimen sequenced was PBMCs. The receptor set was obtained from a girl under 18 in good health and CMV-seropositive.

V and J are TRBV9 and TRBJ1-1; D remains unclear. This CDR3 has 14 residues. Germline V lookup: CDR1 SGDLS, CDR2 YYNGEE. V lost 3 bases, J lost 2 bases, and 11 bases lay in between. CDR3 sequence (DNA): TGTGCCAGCAGCGCCCGGGGTCTTAACACTGAAGCTTTCTTT. This gives the protein CASSARGLNTEAFF.

The chain is built from TRBV6-4 and TRBJ1-1; 10 nucleotides match TRBD1. The CDR3 covers 13 residues. CDR1 and CDR2 from the germline V gene are MRHNA and SNTAGT. With V trimmed by 3 bases and J by 6 bases, 1 base remained unmatched. The CDR3 spells CASSETGGSEAFF. CDR3 in DNA: TGTGCCAGCAGTGAGACAGGGGGCTCTGAAGCTTTCTTT.

The chain employs TRBV4-1 and TRBJ2-3; D is possibly TRBD2 (5 bases). Trimming took 3 bases from V and 0 from J, leaving 13 bases between them. The germline CDR1 and CDR2 sequences are MGHRA and YSYEKL. The CDR3 spans 16 residues. CDR3 residues: CASSHRLTGSTDTQYF. CDR3 coding DNA: TGCGCCAGCAGCCACAGACTAACGGGTAGCACAGATACGCAGTATTTT.

The rearrangement links TRBV4-1 to TRBJ2-5, with TRBD2 matching over 9 bases. The CDR3 is 19 residues long. J lost 4 bases, V lost 1 base, and 16 bases had no gene match. Per the germline V gene, CDR1 is MGHRA and CDR2 is YSYEKL. The CDR3, as DNA: TGCGCCAGCAGCCAAGTTAGACCCCGCGGGGGGGAGTGTGGAGAGACCCAGTACTTC. It specifies CASSQVRPRGGECGETQYF.

This clone was recorded once. The chain joins TRBV4-1 to TRBJ2-5; maybe TRBD1 (7 bases). The tail of the sequence fits TRBJ2-7 better, so the J call may be wrong. CDR3 length: 14 amino acids. CDR1 MGHRA and CDR2 YSYEKL come from the germline V gene. As DNA, the CDR3 is TGCGCCAGCAGCCGCAACAGGGGAGGCGTCGAGCAGTACTTC. Its translation is CASSRNRGGVEQYF.

This sequence joins TRBV5-1 and TRBJ2-5, with D perhaps matching TRBD2 (6 bases). Looked up from germline, CDR1 is SGHRS and CDR2 is YFSETQ. This CDR3 contains 12 residues. V lost 6 bases and J lost 2, with 8 bases in between. CDR3 amino acids: CASTGGQETQYF. CDR3 in DNA: TGCGCCAGCACTGGGGGGCAAGAGACCCAGTACTTC.

V usage is TRBV6-6 and J usage is TRBJ2-1; TRBD1 agrees at 10 bases. CDR3 length: 15 amino acids. V lost 2 bases to trimming and J lost 9 bases; unmatched junction nucleotides: 7. Germline loops: CDR1 MNHNY, CDR2 SVGAGI (reference sequence). The CDR3 region is CASSYRDRGRGEQFF. The DNA of the CDR3 is TGTGCCAGCAGTTACAGGGACAGGGGTCGGGGTGAGCAGTTCTTC.

The rearrangement joins TRBV5-1 to TRBJ1-3; D unresolved. The CDR3 runs to 14 residues. In germline, CDR1 is SGHRS, CDR2 YFSETQ. V dropped 0 bases and J dropped 2 bases, with 6 bases sitting between them. The CDR3 region is CASSLVAAGNTIYF. The CDR3 coding sequence is TGCGCCAGCAGCTTGGTTGCAGCTGGAAACACCATATATTTT.

J is TRBJ1-2 and V is TRBV4-2; D perhaps matches TRBD1 (5 bases). CDR3 size: 15 residues. The germline V and J ends were trimmed by 1 base and 6 bases, with 15 bases remaining between them. Germline lookup yields CDR1 LGHNA and CDR2 YNFKEQ. The CDR3 sequence: CASSQVSQGGNGYTF. DNA for the CDR3: TGTGCCAGCAGCCAAGTCTCCCAGGGAGGAAATGGCTACACCTTC.

This clone has only one observation. Additional DNA sequences in this sample encode the identical CDR3. The chain uses TRBV29-1 and TRBJ1-2; unclear D gene. Trimming shortened V by 6 bases and J by 5 bases, and 16 bases separated the two germline ends. The germline CDR1 and CDR2 sequences are SQVTM and ANQGSEA. CDR3 length: 13 residues. The CDR3, as DNA: TGCAGCGTCGCCCTTCCAGGAATTTATGGCTACACCTTC. Its translation: CSVALPGIYGYTF.

This chain connects TRBV19 to TRBJ1-1; 8 nucleotides agree with TRBD1. The CDR3 spans 15 residues. With V trimmed by 7 bases and J by 1 base, 8 bases remained unmatched. Germline lookup yields CDR1 LNHDA and CDR2 SQIVND (reference sequence). CDR3 sequence (DNA): TGTGCCAGTACAGAATCCGGACAGGGGAACACTGAAGCTTTCTTT. This sequence encodes CASTESGQGNTEAFF.

The rearrangement links TRBV5-5 to TRBJ1-2, with D perhaps matching TRBD1 (5 bases). The germline V and J ends were trimmed by 2 bases and 8 bases, with 13 bases remaining between them. There are 13 residues in the CDR3. Germline V CDR1 and CDR2: SGHKS, YYEKEE (reference sequence). CDR3 nucleotides: TGTGCCAGCAGCTTTGTAGGGGTGGAGGGCTACACCTTC. Its protein product is CASSFVGVEGYTF. Complete variable domain (other parts from reference TRBV5-5 and TRBJ1-2): DAGVTQSPTHLIKTRGQQVTLRCSPISGHKSVSWYQQVLGQGPQFIFQYYEKEERGRGNFPDRFSARQFPNYSSELNVNALLLGDSALYLCASSFVGVEGYTFGSGTRLTVV.

V is TRBV29-1 and J is TRBJ1-1; 11 bases fit TRBD1. This CDR3 spans 14 amino acids. CDR1 and CDR2 from the germline V gene are SQVTM and ANQGSEA. The J segment lost 5 bases and the V segment lost 7 bases, leaving 9 bases of the junction unmatched. CDR3 loop: CSDRDRGSGTEAFF. In nucleotides, the CDR3 is TGCAGCGACCGGGACAGGGGGTCTGGGACTGAAGCTTTCTTT.

The chain is built from TRBV20-1 and TRBJ2-1, with TRBD2 as a possible D gene (6 bases). Per the germline V gene, CDR1 is DFQATT and CDR2 is SNEGSKA (reference sequence). This CDR3 has 11 amino acids. Trimming pared 6 bases from V and 7 bases from J, leaving 10 bases between. For the CDR3, the DNA is TGCAGTGCAAGGAGGGCGAATGAGCAGTTCTTC. This codes for CSARRANEQFF.

The genes are TRBV19 and TRBJ2-2, with D possibly matching TRBD2 (5 bases). Trimming shortened V by 6 bases and J by 5 bases, and 10 bases separated the two germline ends. The CDR3 extends over 13 amino acids. Looked up from germline, CDR1 is LNHDA and CDR2 is SQIVND (reference sequence). The CDR3 DNA reads as TGTGCCAGTAGCCCCCGGGGAACCGGGGAGCTGTTTTTT. Protein: CASSPRGTGELFF.

CDR3 in DNA: TGTGCCAGCAGCAAAAAAGAAAGGGACAGGGGCGGAGAAAAACTGTTTTTT. Translating it yields CASSKKERDRGGEKLFF. The V gene is TRBV21-1, the J gene TRBJ1-4; TRBD1, the table's D call, lacks a check against the DNA. TRBV21-1 is flagged as a pseudogene. This CDR3 has 17 residues.

This rearrangement joins TRBV6-1 to TRBJ1-5, with unresolved D. The germline V and J ends were trimmed by 5 bases and 0 bases, with 8 bases remaining between them. This CDR3 is 14 amino acids long. Germline V gives CDR1 MNHNS, CDR2 SASEGT. CDR3 bases: TGTGCCAGCAGTTTGTCCGGTAGCAATCAGCCCCAGCATTTT. Its translation: CASSLSGSNQPQHF.

The chain employs TRBV7-7 and TRBJ2-2; D possibly corresponds to TRBD2 (5 bases). V shed 5 bases and J shed 8 bases, with 15 bases lying between them. Germline V gene lookup returns CDR1 SSHAT and CDR2 FNYEAQ (reference sequence). The CDR3 spans 14 residues. The CDR3 is CASSLDSVEGELFF. CDR3 nucleotide sequence: TGTGCCAGCAGCCTGGACTCCGTTGAGGGGGAGCTGTTTTTT. Supplemented by reference TRBV7-7 and TRBJ2-2, the full variable domain reads GAGVSQSPRYKVTKRGQDVTLRCDPISSHATLYWYQQALGQGPEFLTYFNYEAQPDKSGLPSDRFSAERPEGSISTLTIQRTEQRDSAMYRCASSLDSVEGELFFGEGSRLTVL.

The rearrangement uses TRBV13 and TRBJ2-2; 11 bases map to TRBD2. CDR3 size: 16 residues. V trimming: 3 bases; J trimming: 6 bases; junction bases outside the gene matches: 6. Per germline, CDR1 PRHDT and CDR2 FYEKMQ (reference sequence). This CDR3 reads CASSFIAGGPAGELFF. The DNA of the CDR3 is TGTGCCAGCAGCTTCATAGCGGGAGGGCCGGCCGGGGAGCTGTTTTTT.

The genes are TRBV10-3 and TRBJ2-5, with 9 nucleotides matching TRBD2. With the DNA end fitting TRBJ2-7 better, the J assignment may be wrong. The germline CDR1 and CDR2 sequences are ENHRY and SYGVKD. The CDR3 runs to 15 residues. CDR3 in DNA: TGTGCCATCAGTCCGGTCGGCGGGGGGGCCGGCGAGCAGTACTTC. This translates into CAISPVGGGAGEQYF.

This chain joins TRBV2 and TRBJ2-2, with a tentative D call TRBD1 (5 bases). The CDR3 spans 15 residues. CDR1 SNHLY and CDR2 FYNNEI come from the germline V gene. Trimming removed 5 bases at V and 7 bases at J, with 17 bases between. The CDR3 DNA follows: TGTGCCAGCAGTTATTTTCGGACATCGAGCGGGGAGCTGTTTTTT. This sequence encodes CASSYFRTSSGELFF.

Turning to this clone: At one end, the junction sequence differs from germline, possibly due to a read error. The J gene is TRBJ2-7, the V gene TRBV5-1, with 15 bases aligning to TRBD2. This CDR3 is 14 amino acids long. Germline V gives CDR1 SGHRS, CDR2 YFSETQ. CDR3 sequence reads: CASSLGLAGGPVSF. CDR3 coding DNA: TGCGCCAGCAGCTTAGGACTAGCGGGAGGGCCAGTTAGCTTC.

This chain uses TRBV18 with TRBJ1-2, with 10 bases matching TRBD1. With V trimmed by 4 bases and J by 3 bases, 8 bases remained unmatched. The CDR3 consists of 16 residues. The germline gives CDR1 KGHSH, CDR2 LQKENI. The CDR3 DNA sequence: TGTGCCAGCTCACTCTACCGGGACAGGGGCCACTATGGCTACACCTTC. Translated: CASSLYRDRGHYGYTF.

The rearrangement links TRBV4-1 to TRBJ1-2; TRBD1 agrees at 7 bases. Losses at the gene ends were 0 bases for V and 8 bases for J; bases not matched to a gene: 12. The CDR3 consists of 16 residues. Germline CDR1 MGHRA, CDR2 YSYEKL. The CDR3 nucleotides are TGCGCCAGCAGCCAAGAGTCGGGGACAGACACATGGGGCTACACCTTC. It translates to CASSQESGTDTWGYTF.

This clone came up a few times. The chain couples TRBV7-8 to TRBJ2-1; 16 bases are shared with TRBD2. V was clipped by 1 base and J by 8 bases; unmatched bases: 5. CDR1 and CDR2 (germline): SGHVS, FQNEAQ. CDR3 length equals 17 residues. The CDR3 DNA follows: TGTGCCAGCAGCTTAGTAATGGGACTAGCGGGAGGGGATGAGCAGTTCTTC. Its translation: CASSLVMGLAGGDEQFF.

In this sample, this clone turned up once. The chain uses TRBV13 and TRBJ2-6, with TRBD2 matching 15 bases. The V and J ends lost 6 bases and 3 bases, in that order; junction bases with no gene match: 6. The CDR3 runs 18 residues. Looked up from germline, CDR1 is PRHDT and CDR2 is FYEKMQ (reference sequence). CDR3 loop: CASRFPGLAGGGANVLTF. DNA of the CDR3: TGTGCCAGCAGGTTCCCGGGACTAGCGGGAGGTGGGGCCAACGTCCTGACTTTC.

The genes are TRBV19 and TRBJ1-1, with 7 bases fitting TRBD1. V gave up 8 bases and J gave up 3 bases; unmatched junction bases: 3. The germline CDR1 and CDR2 sequences are LNHDA and SQIVND (reference sequence). This CDR3 is 12 amino acids long. The CDR3, as DNA: TGTGCCAGTCTTACAGGGGACACTGAAGCTTTCTTT. Amino acids: CASLTGDTEAFF. Drawing the rest from reference TRBV19 and TRBJ1-1, the complete variable domain is DGGITQSPKYLFRKEGQNVTLSCEQNLNHDAMYWYRQDPGQGLRLIYYSQIVNDFQKGDIAEGYSVSREKKESFPLTVTSAQKNPTAFYLCASLTGDTEAFFGQGTRLTVV.

This clone was seen only once. V is TRBV10-1 and J is TRBJ2-4; D gene ambiguous. The V gene's germline CDR1 is WNHNN and CDR2 SYGVQD (reference sequence). This CDR3 contains 11 residues. V dropped 4 bases and J dropped 16 bases, with 14 bases sitting between them. The CDR3 here is CASSGSELPYF. For the CDR3, the DNA is TGCGCCAGCAGTGGTTCTGAACTGCCTTACTTC.

V gene TRBV4-1 combines with J gene TRBJ1-5; TRBD1 might be the D (5 bases). V was shortened by 4 bases and J by 4 bases, with 20 bases between the two germline ends. Germline V CDR1 and CDR2: MGHRA, YSYEKL. The CDR3 contains 17 residues. The CDR3 loop reads CASSPRGSLVGNQPQHF. The CDR3 DNA reads TGCGCCAGCAGCCCCCGGGGGAGCTTGGTTGGGAATCAGCCCCAGCATTTT.

The chain couples TRBV27 to TRBJ2-7; weak D call: TRBD1 (6 bases). This CDR3 region has 14 residues. V was clipped by 6 bases and J by 0 bases, with 12 bases between them. Per germline, CDR1 MNHEY and CDR2 SMNVEV (reference sequence). CDR3 nucleotide sequence: TGTGCCAGCAGGGGGACAATAACCTCCTACGAGCAGTACTTC. Its translation is CASRGTITSYEQYF.